These 18 T cell receptor beta chains share one sample of origin, sequenced in a study of T cell responses to AZD1222 COVID-19 vaccine. Using immunoSEQ multiplex PCR, the repertoire was profiled, and TCRdb retains in-frame clones only, with some absent. The sample comprises 200,000 or so clones, 90% of which are singletons, and 6.1% rests with the top ten. The sample was peripheral blood, taken on day 0 of AZD1222 vaccination. Receptor source: an adult in good health.

The rearrangement uses TRBV30 and TRBJ1-4, with D possibly TRBD1 on 5 matching bases. The V gene's germline CDR1 is GTSNPN and CDR2 SVGIG (reference sequence). The V end was cut by 4 bases, the J end by 10 bases, with 13 bases between. The CDR3 spans 12 residues. CDR3 DNA sequence: TGTGCCTGGAATATGGGGGACGGAAAACTGTTTTTT. The encoded protein is CAWNMGDGKLFF.

The chain uses TRBV19 and TRBJ2-3; perhaps TRBD1 as D (6 bases). Germline V lookup: CDR1 LNHDA, CDR2 SQIVND (reference sequence). Between the trimmed V and J ends, which lost 7 bases and 4 bases, there was a span of 9 bases. The length of the CDR3 is 12 residues. CDR3 amino acids: CASTQGSDTQYF. In DNA form, the CDR3 reads TGTGCCAGTACCCAGGGGTCAGATACGCAGTATTTT.

The genes are TRBV7-9 and TRBJ1-4; unclear D gene. This CDR3 has 14 residues. Trimming cost V 2 bases and J 6 bases, with 10 bases left between them. Germline V gene lookup returns CDR1 SEHNR and CDR2 FQNEAQ (reference sequence). The CDR3 nucleotides are TGTGCCAGCAGCTTAAACGCGGCCGATGAAAAACTGTTTTTT. It yields the protein CASSLNAADEKLFF.

In regard to this clone: A junction boundary mismatches the germline segment, possibly from a read error. V gene TRBV29-1 combines with J gene TRBJ1-2; D remains unclear. The CDR3 runs to 12 residues. The V gene's germline CDR1 is SQVTM and CDR2 ANQGSEA. CDR3 in DNA: TGCAGCATTGAGGCCAGCAACTATGGCTACACCTTC. It codes for CSIEASNYGYTF.

V and J are TRBV3-1 (or the pseudogene TRBV3-2) and TRBJ1-2, with TRBD1 as a possible D gene (6 bases). Trimming cost V 6 bases and J 7 bases, with 18 bases left between them. In germline, CDR1 is LGHDT, CDR2 YNNKEL (reference sequence). The CDR3 length is 14 residues. The CDR3 reads CASSQVGGPTGYTF. In nucleotides, the CDR3 is TGTGCCAGCAGTCAGGTCGGGGGGCCAACTGGCTACACCTTC.

The chain carries TRBV19 and TRBJ2-2; 8 bases match TRBD1. CDR1 and CDR2 from the germline V gene are LNHDA and SQIVND (reference sequence). The CDR3 is 13 amino acids. The junction had 6 bases not matched to a gene; V was cut back by 9 bases and J by 6 bases. CDR3 residues: CASRTGSAGELFF. The CDR3 DNA sequence: TGTGCCAGCCGGACAGGGTCGGCCGGGGAGCTGTTTTTT.

The V and J genes are TRBV6-5 and TRBJ2-1; TRBD2 matches 7 bases. Germline V CDR1 and CDR2: MNHEY, SVGAGI. The length of the CDR3 is 14 residues. Trimming cost V 6 bases and J 7 bases; bases outside gene matches: 9. As DNA, the CDR3 is TGTGCCAGCAGGGGGAGGGTGGATTGGAATGAGCAGTTCTTC. Translating it yields CASRGRVDWNEQFF.

This rearrangement joins TRBV27 to TRBJ2-1; a weak D match, TRBD2 (6 bases). The CDR3 runs to 14 residues. Germline V gene data show CDR1 as MNHEY and CDR2 as SMNVEV (reference sequence). Deletions cut 6 bases from V and 15 bases from J, with 24 bases between. Here the CDR3 reads CASSLASPGTRPFF. CDR3 coding DNA: TGTGCCAGCAGCTTGGCCTCACCGGGGACTCGACCGTTCTTC.

This rearrangement joins TRBV29-1 to TRBJ2-4, with a possible D match to TRBD2 (7 bases). Germline V gives CDR1 SQVTM, CDR2 ANQGSEA. Trimming pared 4 bases from V and 7 bases from J, leaving 14 bases between. The CDR3 length is 13 residues. The CDR3 DNA reads as TGCAGCGTTGTGGGGGGGCGCGGGAACATTCAGTACTTC. Its protein product is CSVVGGRGNIQYF.

The chain employs TRBV12-3 or TRBV12-4 and TRBJ1-4, with a possible D match to TRBD1 (5 bases). This CDR3 is 13 amino acids long. V was clipped by 6 bases and J by 2 bases, with 7 bases between them. CDR3 residues: CASRQETNEKLFF. The CDR3 DNA sequence: TGTGCCAGCAGACAGGAGACTAATGAAAAACTGTTTTTT.

This clone was picked up one time. The chain uses TRBV2 and TRBJ2-3; TRBD2 matches 9 bases. Germline V lookup: CDR1 SNHLY, CDR2 FYNNEI. With V trimmed by 0 bases and J by 7 bases, 11 bases remained unmatched. The CDR3 contains 17 residues. The CDR3 bases are TGTGCCAGCAGTGAAGCCGCTGCGGCGGGGGGGCCCAATACGCAGTATTTT. Residues: CASSEAAAAGGPNTQYF.

V usage is TRBV5-4 and J usage is TRBJ2-7; maybe TRBD2 (6 bases). Germline assignment: CDR1 SGHNT and CDR2 YYREEE (reference sequence). Between the trimmed V and J ends, which lost 3 bases and 3 bases, there was a span of 10 bases. The CDR3 runs to 13 residues. The CDR3 sequence: CASSSRTNYEQYF. The CDR3 region has the DNA TGTGCCAGCAGCTCACGGACTAACTACGAGCAGTACTTC. Full variable domain (remainder filled in from reference TRBV5-4 and TRBJ2-7): ETGVTQSPTHLIKTRGQQVTLRCSSQSGHNTVSWYQQALGQGPQFIFQYYREEENGRGNFPPRFSGLQFPNYSSELNVNALELDDSALYLCASSSRTNYEQYFGPGTRLTVT.

The J gene is TRBJ1-2, the V gene TRBV11-2, with 7 bases identical to TRBD1. Germline V gene lookup returns CDR1 SGHAT and CDR2 FQNNGV. The CDR3 is made up of 15 amino acids. V trimming: 2 bases; J trimming: 5 bases; junction bases outside the gene matches: 8. CDR3 sequence: CASSLNRGIGYGYTF. The CDR3 region has the DNA TGTGCCAGCAGCTTAAACAGGGGAATCGGTTATGGCTACACCTTC.

J is TRBJ2-7 and V is TRBV6-5; 10 bases are shared with TRBD1. J was trimmed by 4 bases and V by 7 bases; bases with no gene match: 7. This CDR3 region has 14 residues. Germline CDR1 is MNHEY and CDR2 is SVGAGI. The CDR3 spells CASKRGDRGYEQYF. The CDR3 DNA sequence: TGTGCCAGCAAGAGAGGGGACAGGGGTTACGAGCAGTACTTC.

J is TRBJ2-1 and V is TRBV5-4, with TRBD2 matching 9 bases. J gave up 7 bases and V 4 bases, and 9 bases lay outside the gene matches. CDR1 is SGHNT, CDR2 YYREEE, per germline (reference sequence). The CDR3 spans 15 residues. CDR3 DNA: TGTGCCAGCAGCCTGACTAGCGGACTTACGAATGAGCAGTTCTTC. Protein: CASSLTSGLTNEQFF.

The chain employs TRBV18 and TRBJ1-1; D unresolved. Trimming stripped 1 base from V and 1 base from J, with 4 bases between. This CDR3 contains 13 residues. CDR1 and CDR2 (germline): KGHSH, LQKENI. The CDR3 reads CASSPLENTEAFF. The CDR3 DNA sequence: TGTGCCAGCTCACCACTTGAGAACACTGAAGCTTTCTTT.

This CDR3 is CASSLPDRGVAFF. The CDR3 DNA reads TGTGCCAGCAGTTTACCGGACAGGGGGGTAGCTTTCTTT. The gene calls are TRBV28 and TRBJ1-1, with 10 bases matching TRBD1. This CDR3 has 13 residues. J was trimmed by 10 bases and V by 2 bases; bases with no gene match: 4. Per the germline V gene, CDR1 is MDHEN and CDR2 is SYDVKM.

In nucleotides, the CDR3 is TGTGCCAGCAGTTTATTCCCCGGGACAGACATGAACACTGAAGCTTTCTTT. Amino acid sequence: CASSLFPGTDMNTEAFF. V usage is TRBV27 and J usage is TRBJ1-1; TRBD1 matches 7 bases. After removal of 1 base from V and 0 bases from J, the junction contained 8 bases not matched to a gene. The germline CDR1 and CDR2 sequences are MNHEY and SMNVEV (reference sequence). The CDR3 is 17 amino acids.